This T cell receptor (beta chain) stems from a study of blood T cell repertoires in COVID-19. The CDR3 spans 14 residues. V was trimmed by 4 bases and J by 1 base, leaving 7 bases between them. Germline loops: CDR1 MNHEY, CDR2 SVGEGT. Profiling relied on immunoSEQ multiplex PCR, and the TCRdb table lists in-frame clones only, not all of them. The data show roughly 240,000 clones, around 89% seen once. The V call is TRBV6-2 or TRBV6-3, the J call TRBJ2-2; no definite D call. The sequencing sample was made of PBMCs or T cells enriched from blood (not recorded which). The receptor was isolated from a woman in her thirties or forties with acute COVID-19. The CDR3 loop is CASSLEVNTGELFF. CDR3 bases: TGTGCCAGCAGTTTAGAGGTGAACACCGGGGAGCTGTTTTTT.